A selection of T cell receptor beta chains follows, all from one sample in a study of early T cells in non-severe SARS-CoV-2 infection. Via MiXCR, TCRdb re-called the 5' RACE reads, giving one row per CDR3 protein. The table has more than 95,000 distinct CDR3 sequences, approximately 10% seen once. This material consisted of whole blood, taken at baseline. The receptors here all came from an adult who was a healthcare worker with PCR-confirmed SARS-CoV-2 infection or an uninfected control (not recorded which). Each CDR3 is given with its conserved first and last residue. A D gene is named only where the DNA matches it firmly. Not every row has a clone size; where given, it reads once, few, many or a size class.

CDR3	DNA	V	J	length	size	D
CASSLRGNGIDGYTF	TGTGCCAGCAGCTTAAGAGGGAATGGTATCGATGGCTACACCTTC	TRBV13	TRBJ1-2	15	NA	NA
CATSRDRQETQYF	TGTGCCACCAGCAGAGACAGACAAGAGACCCAGTACTTC	TRBV15	TRBJ2-5	13	many	NA
CASSPGDRNYGYTF	TGCGCCAGCAGCCCTGGCGACAGGAACTATGGCTACACCTTC	TRBV5-1	TRBJ1-2	14	NA	NA
CASSLTALAGGRDEQYF	TGTGCCAGCAGCTTAACAGCCTTAGCGGGGGGCAGAGACGAGCAGTACTTC	TRBV7-6	TRBJ2-7	17	NA	TRBD2
CASSLPGTGNYEQYF	TGTGCCAGCAGCCTACCTGGGACAGGCAACTACGAGCAGTACTTC	TRBV7-2	TRBJ2-7	15	NA	TRBD1
CASSLWAVNTGELFF	TGTGCCAGCAGCTTGTGGGCAGTCAACACCGGGGAGCTGTTTTTT	TRBV5-6	TRBJ2-2	15	NA	NA
CATSDRLATDTQYF	TGTGCCACCAGTGATCGACTAGCGACAGATACGCAGTATTTT	TRBV24-1	TRBJ2-3	14	few	TRBD2
CASRVSGTLDTQYF	TGTGCCAGCAGGGTTTCAGGGACATTAGATACGCAGTATTTT	TRBV6-5	TRBJ2-3	14	NA	NA
CSAEGGQETQYF	TGCAGCGCCGAGGGGGGACAAGAGACCCAGTACTTC	TRBV29-1	TRBJ2-5	12	NA	NA
CASSLQNQPQHF	TGTGCCAGCAGCTTACAGAATCAGCCCCAGCATTTT	TRBV7-2	TRBJ1-5	12	many	NA
CASRQGGPMTGELFF	TGTGCCAGTAGGCAAGGCGGCCCGATGACCGGGGAGCTGTTTTTT	TRBV19	TRBJ2-2	15	few	NA
CASSPWDRAGLAFKRSGEKLFF	TGTGCCAGCAGCCCATGGGACAGAGCTGGTTTAGCGTTTAAGCGGTCGGGTGAAAAACTGTTTTTT	TRBV27	TRBJ1-4	22	few	TRBD1
CASSPSLNRWVQYF	TGTGCCAGCAGCCCTAGCCTGAACCGATGGGTGCAGTACTTC	TRBV5-6	TRBJ2-7	14	few	NA
CASSEGGSQPQHF	TGTGCCAGCAGTGAGGGGGGAAGTCAGCCCCAGCATTTT	TRBV2	TRBJ1-5	13	many	NA
CSVVGQLAKNIQYF	TGCAGCGTTGTAGGGCAGTTAGCCAAAAACATTCAGTACTTC	TRBV29-1	TRBJ2-4	14	NA	NA
CASSLTADTQYF	TGTGCCAGCAGCCTGACAGCAGATACGCAGTATTTT	TRBV6-1	TRBJ2-3	12	NA	NA
CASSDFGEGYEQYF	TGTGCCAGCAGTGACTTTGGGGAGGGCTACGAGCAGTACTTC	TRBV25-1	TRBJ2-7	14	NA	TRBD2
CASSPTANRVRDEQFF	TGTGCCAGCAGTCCGACTGCGAACAGGGTCCGGGATGAGCAGTTCTTC	TRBV2	TRBJ2-1	16	many	NA
CASSVVSIPIEAFF	TGTGCCAGCAGCGTAGTCAGTATTCCGATTGAAGCTTTCTTT	TRBV9	TRBJ1-1	14	few	NA
CASGRLTSGRDTQYF	TGTGCCAGCGGACGACTAACTAGCGGGAGGGATACGCAGTATTTT	TRBV5-4	TRBJ2-3	15	NA	TRBD2
CASSPQGAREKLFF	TGTGCCAGCAGCCCCCAGGGGGCCCGGGAAAAACTGTTTTTT	TRBV7-6	TRBJ1-4	14	few	TRBD1
CASSPLRGGGRAGNEQFF	TGTGCCAGCAGCCCCTTACGAGGCGGCGGGAGGGCCGGGAATGAGCAGTTCTTC	TRBV14	TRBJ2-1	18	NA	TRBD2
CASSTGHLYGYTF	TGCGCCAGCAGCACCGGACACTTATATGGCTACACCTTC	TRBV5-1	TRBJ1-2	13	many	NA
CASSITSGRSDTQYF	TGTGCCAGTAGTATAACTAGCGGGAGATCTGATACGCAGTATTTT	TRBV19	TRBJ2-3	15	many	TRBD2
CSASGNSYEQFF	TGCAGTGCTAGCGGGAACTCTTATGAGCAGTTCTTC	TRBV20-1	TRBJ2-1	12	NA	NA
CSASPLDRTGYEQYF	TGCAGTGCATCCCCTCTCGACAGGACCGGCTACGAGCAGTACTTC	TRBV20-1	TRBJ2-7	15	many	NA
CASGEWGELFF	TGTGCCAGCGGGGAGTGGGGGGAGCTGTTTTTT	TRBV3-1	TRBJ2-2	11	many	NA
CASSPGQPPSYEQYF	TGCGCCAGCAGCCCGGGACAGCCTCCCTCCTACGAGCAGTACTTC	TRBV5-1	TRBJ2-7	15	few	TRBD1
CASSYSTGSSGANVLTF	TGTGCCAGCAGTTACTCGACGGGTTCCTCCGGGGCCAACGTCCTGACTTTC	TRBV6-6	TRBJ2-6	17	few	NA
CASSLLNLAKNIQYF	TGCGCCAGCAGCCTATTGAATCTAGCCAAAAACATTCAGTACTTC	TRBV4-1	TRBJ2-4	15	few	NA
CASSRGTSSSYNEQFF	TGTGCCAGCTCACGGGGGACCTCAAGCTCCTACAATGAGCAGTTCTTC	TRBV18	TRBJ2-1	16	many	NA
CAISESTNEETQYF	TGTGCCATCAGTGAGTCAACTAATGAAGAGACCCAGTACTTC	TRBV10-3	TRBJ2-5	14	many	NA
CASSLTRVNYEQYF	TGTGCCAGCAGCCTCACCAGGGTAAACTACGAGCAGTACTTC	TRBV28	TRBJ2-7	14	NA	NA
CASSTRTGGNTGELFF	TGCGCCAGCAGCACCCGGACTGGGGGGAACACCGGGGAGCTGTTTTTT	TRBV5-1	TRBJ2-2	16	NA	NA
CASSETPSFWNYGYTF	TGTGCCAGCAGTGAAACTCCCAGCTTCTGGAACTATGGCTACACCTTC	TRBV6-1	TRBJ1-2	16	many	NA
CASSLRTGPYEQYF	TGTGCCAGCAGCCTGAGGACAGGGCCCTACGAGCAGTACTTC	TRBV7-2	TRBJ2-7	14	many	TRBD1
CASSEVLGQGTDTQYF	TGTGCCAGCAGTGAAGTGTTGGGACAGGGGACAGATACGCAGTATTTT	TRBV6-1	TRBJ2-3	16	many	TRBD1
CASSRGINSGYTDTQYF	TGTGCCAGCAGCCGCGGGATTAATAGCGGATACACAGATACGCAGTATTTT	TRBV3-1	TRBJ2-3	17	many	NA
CASNSSGKQETQYF	TGTGCCAGCAACTCAAGCGGGAAGCAAGAGACCCAGTACTTC	TRBV21-1	TRBJ2-5	14	few	NA
CASSQGAGREARGMQYF	TGCGCCAGCAGCCAAGGGGCTGGACGGGAGGCAAGGGGAATGCAGTATTTT	TRBV10-1	TRBJ2-3	17	many	TRBD2
CASSERLADTDTQYF	TGTGCCAGCAGTGAACGACTAGCGGACACAGATACGCAGTATTTT	TRBV2	TRBJ2-3	15	many	TRBD2
CASSLDLHGNTIYF	TGTGCCAGCAGCTTAGACTTACATGGAAACACCATATATTTT	TRBV7-2	TRBJ1-3	14	few	NA
CASTGGVQGTDTQYF	TGCGCCAGCACCGGGGGGGTTCAAGGCACAGATACGCAGTATTTT	TRBV5-1	TRBJ2-3	15	NA	TRBD2
CASSQDDPGLEESVYNEQFF	TGCGCCAGCAGCCAAGATGATCCCGGACTAGAGGAAAGTGTTTATAATGAGCAGTTCTTC	TRBV4-1	TRBJ2-1	20	NA	TRBD2
CAWSVGQGAGEQYF	TGTGCCTGGAGTGTCGGCCAGGGGGCGGGAGAGCAGTACTTC	TRBV30	TRBJ2-7	14	few	TRBD1
CASSQDLSGPQHF	TGTGCCAGCAGCCAAGACTTATCGGGACCTCAGCATTTT	TRBV14	TRBJ1-5	13	many	NA
CSVGRETQYF	TGCAGCGTTGGTCGGGAGACCCAGTACTTC	TRBV29-1	TRBJ2-5	10	many	NA
CASSYLDRAVNQPQHF	TGTGCCAGCAGTTACCTCGACCGGGCCGTTAATCAGCCCCAGCATTTT	TRBV28	TRBJ1-5	16	few	NA
CSVGLTSGSTDTQYF	TGCAGCGTTGGGTTGACTAGCGGAAGCACAGATACGCAGTATTTT	TRBV29-1	TRBJ2-3	15	many	TRBD2